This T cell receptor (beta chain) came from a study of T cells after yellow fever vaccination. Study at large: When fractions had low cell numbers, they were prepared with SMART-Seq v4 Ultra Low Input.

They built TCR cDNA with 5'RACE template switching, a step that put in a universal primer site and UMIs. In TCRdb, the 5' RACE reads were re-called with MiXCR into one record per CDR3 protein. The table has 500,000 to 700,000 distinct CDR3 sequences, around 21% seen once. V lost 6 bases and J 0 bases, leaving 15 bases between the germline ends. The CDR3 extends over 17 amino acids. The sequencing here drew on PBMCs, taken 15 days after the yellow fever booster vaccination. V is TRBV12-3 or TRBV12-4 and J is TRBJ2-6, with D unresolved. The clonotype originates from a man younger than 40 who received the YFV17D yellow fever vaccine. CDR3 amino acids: CASSLRAVLSGANVLTF. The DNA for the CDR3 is TGTGCCAGCAGCTTAAGGGCCGTCCTCTCTGGGGCCAACGTCCTGACTTTC.